These T cell receptor beta chains were read from a single sample in a study of CD8 T cells in ankylosing spondylitis. TCRdb itself ran the 5' RACE reads through MiXCR, one entry per CDR3 protein. The sample comprises about 52,000 distinct CDR3 sequences, 7.4% of which are singletons, and roughly 8% rests with the top ten. Specimen: blood, either unsorted or a sorted T cell fraction (not recorded which). The source is a female donor with ankylosing spondylitis or in good health (not recorded which). The CDR3 runs from the conserved cysteine through the conserved F or W. The D gene is left open where the match is weak. Size is stated as once, few, many or a size class.

v_call	j_call	clone_size	d_call	cdr3_nt	cdr3_aa
TRBV7-8	TRBJ2-3	many	TRBD2	TGTGCCAGCAGCTTTGGACTAGCGGGGGGGCGGGCAGATACGCAGTATTTT	CASSFGLAGGRADTQYF
TRBV5-1	TRBJ1-2	many	-	TGCGCCAGCAGGGAGACCCAGGGGTCCTATGGCTACACCTTC	CASRETQGSYGYTF
TRBV5-1	TRBJ2-1	many	-	TGCGCCAGCAGCTTTTGGGGCCAAGCAGGCAATGAGCAGTTCTTC	CASSFWGQAGNEQFF
TRBV28	TRBJ1-2	many	-	TGTGCCAGCAGTGCCAGCCCTAACTATGGCTACACCTTC	CASSASPNYGYTF
TRBV5-1	TRBJ2-5	many	-	TGCGCCAGCAGTCTCCAAAGAGAGGCCCAGTACTTC	CASSLQREAQYF
TRBV5-1	TRBJ1-4	many	TRBD1	TGCGCCAGCAGCTTGGGGGACAGGGTCCCTGAAAAACTGTTTTTT	CASSLGDRVPEKLFF
TRBV20-1	TRBJ1-4	many	-	TGCAGTGCTAGGCTGACAGCACCCCCTGAAAAACTGTTTTTT	CSARLTAPPEKLFF
TRBV7-2	TRBJ1-5	few	-	TGTGCCAGCAGCTCCACAGGGTATGTGAGTCAGCCCCAGCATTTT	CASSSTGYVSQPQHF
TRBV5-5	TRBJ1-1	many	TRBD1	TGTGCCAGCAGCTCGCAGACAGGGTGGAACACTGAAGCTTTCTTT	CASSSQTGWNTEAFF
TRBV3-1	TRBJ1-1	many	-	TGTGCCAGCACCTTCAATCAGGGGTCCGCTGAAGCTTTCTTT	CASTFNQGSAEAFF